Following are 22 T cell receptor beta chains from one sample sequenced in a study of blood T cell repertoires in COVID-19. TCRdb's copy holds only in-frame clones and misses some; the assay was immunoSEQ multiplex PCR. This sample has about 59,000 clones, with more than 60% found just once. The specimen was peripheral blood. The receptor source for this set is a woman in her seventies with acute or convalescent COVID-19.

The rearrangement joins TRBV29-1 to TRBJ2-1, with TRBD2 matching over 8 bases. Germline CDR1 reads SQVTM; CDR2 reads ANQGSEA. The J segment lost 8 bases and the V segment lost 6 bases, leaving 15 bases of the junction unmatched. The CDR3 totals 15 residues. The CDR3 here is CSVGGRAGERDEQFF. CDR3 sequence (DNA): TGCAGCGTGGGTGGGAGAGCGGGGGAGAGGGATGAGCAGTTCTTC.

The chain employs TRBV4-1 and TRBJ1-2; tentative D call: TRBD1 (6 bases). CDR1 is MGHRA and CDR2 is YSYEKL in the germline V gene. The CDR3 has 15 residues. Trimming removed 2 bases at V and 1 base at J, with 11 bases between. CDR3 protein: CASSQITGHNYGYTF. The CDR3 nucleotides read TGCGCCAGCAGCCAAATTACAGGGCATAACTATGGCTACACCTTC.

V gene TRBV6-4 combines with J gene TRBJ2-2; 12 bases fit TRBD2. J gave up 3 bases and V 4 bases, and 9 bases lay outside the gene matches. CDR3 length: 18 amino acids. Germline CDR1 MRHNA, CDR2 SNTAGT. The CDR3 DNA reads TGTGCCAGCAGTGTCCCTAGCGGGGGGGCCGGTGACACCGGGGAGCTGTTTTTT. Its protein is CASSVPSGGAGDTGELFF.

The chain has TRBV4-1 and TRBJ2-3, with 9 bases matching TRBD2. J was trimmed by 2 bases and V by 6 bases; bases with no gene match: 9. The CDR3 spans 16 residues. CDR1 and CDR2 (germline): MGHRA, YSYEKL. CDR3 region: CASRETSGGYTDTQYF. The DNA for the CDR3 is TGCGCCAGCAGAGAGACGAGCGGGGGGTACACAGATACGCAGTATTTT.

The chain combines TRBV30 with TRBJ2-3; 7 bases are a match to TRBD1. The V segment lost 5 bases and the J segment 4 bases; nucleotides outside the gene matches: 9. The germline V gene has CDR1 GTSNPN and CDR2 SVGIG (reference sequence). The CDR3 loop spans 14 amino acids. As DNA, the CDR3 is TGTGCCTGGCGACAGGGTTTTGGAGCAGATACGCAGTATTTT. Encoded protein: CAWRQGFGADTQYF. Supplemented by reference TRBV30 and TRBJ2-3, the full variable domain reads SQTIHQWPATLVQPVGSPLSLECTVEGTSNPNLYWYRQAAGRGLQLLFYSVGIGQISSEVPQNLSASRPQDRQFILSSKKLLLSDSGFYLCAWRQGFGADTQYFGPGTRLTVL.

V and J are TRBV3-1 (or the pseudogene TRBV3-2) and TRBJ1-2; maybe TRBD1 (6 bases). Trimming removed 0 bases at V and 7 bases at J, with 21 bases between. This CDR3 is 17 amino acids long. CDR1 and CDR2 from the germline V gene are LGHDT and YNNKEL (reference sequence). CDR3 bases: TGTGCCAGCAGCCAAGATCGTGGGGGAGGGGGGCTCGGTGGCTACACCTTC. This sequence encodes CASSQDRGGGGLGGYTF.

This clone is a singleton in its sample. The rearrangement links TRBV19 to TRBJ2-3; D gene uncertain. This CDR3 has 11 residues. Deletions cut 5 bases from V and 11 bases from J, with 11 bases between. The germline CDR1 and CDR2 sequences are LNHDA and SQIVND (reference sequence). CDR3 nucleotide sequence: TGTGCCAGTAGTCTCGGAGTGGTGCAGTATTTT. It translates to CASSLGVVQYF. Full variable domain (missing parts from reference TRBV19 and TRBJ2-3): DGGITQSPKYLFRKEGQNVTLSCEQNLNHDAMYWYRQDPGQGLRLIYYSQIVNDFQKGDIAEGYSVSREKKESFPLTVTSAQKNPTAFYLCASSLGVVQYFGPGTRLTVL.

This rearrangement joins TRBV19 to TRBJ1-1, with D uncertain. Trimming removed 3 bases from V and 6 bases from J, with 14 bases in between. The CDR3 sequence is 14 residues long. Germline loops: CDR1 LNHDA, CDR2 SQIVND (reference sequence). The CDR3 coding sequence is TGTGCCAGTAGTATCCCTTTCGGGTCCGCTGAAGCTTTCTTT. Residues: CASSIPFGSAEAFF.

This clone was observed once. The genes are TRBV19 and TRBJ2-7; TRBD2 matches 9 bases. V gave up 4 bases and J gave up 0 bases; unmatched junction bases: 4. Per the germline V gene, CDR1 is LNHDA and CDR2 is SQIVND (reference sequence). The CDR3 consists of 15 residues. This CDR3 reads CASSTGTSLSYEQYF. CDR3 DNA sequence: TGTGCCAGTAGTACCGGGACTAGCCTCTCCTACGAGCAGTACTTC.

The chain employs TRBV2 and TRBJ1-1; 9 bases align to TRBD1. Germline trimming cut 4 bases from V and 5 bases from J; bases unmatched to any gene: 11. Germline-derived CDR1 and CDR2 are SNHLY and FYNNEI. The CDR3 has 16 residues. The CDR3 DNA is TGTGCCAGCAGTGTGGGACAGGGTGGCAGAGGGACTGAAGCTTTCTTT. This gives the protein CASSVGQGGRGTEAFF.

This clone was detected only a few times. The gene calls are TRBV14 and TRBJ1-3, with 9 bases matching TRBD1. The CDR3 has 15 amino acids. Trimming took 3 bases from V and 5 from J; bases not matched to a gene: 5. In germline, CDR1 is SGHDN, CDR2 FVKESK. In DNA form, the CDR3 reads TGTGCCAGCAGCCAGCCGGGACAGGGCCGAAACACCATATATTTT. This encodes CASSQPGQGRNTIYF.

The chain joins TRBV29-1 to TRBJ2-3, with 7 bases that match TRBD1. This CDR3 has 12 amino acids. The germline V gene has CDR1 SQVTM and CDR2 ANQGSEA. With V trimmed by 5 bases and J by 9 bases, 8 bases remained unmatched. CDR3 bases: TGCAGCGTTATCTCCGACAGGGACACGCAGTATTTT. The encoded protein is CSVISDRDTQYF.

The chain couples TRBV30 to TRBJ2-1, with TRBD1 identical over 7 bases. The germline V gene encodes CDR1 GTSNPN and CDR2 SVGIG (reference sequence). With 7 bases clipped from V and 7 bases from J, the junction kept 13 bases outside the gene matches. The CDR3 consists of 14 residues. CDR3: CAFDRDGSWNEQFF. The CDR3 nucleotides are TGTGCCTTTGACAGGGATGGGAGTTGGAATGAGCAGTTCTTC.

This clone occurred once. The chain uses TRBV9 and TRBJ2-3, with 7 nucleotides matching TRBD2. J was trimmed by 2 bases and V by 2 bases; bases with no gene match: 8. CDR1 SGDLS and CDR2 YYNGEE come from the germline V gene. This CDR3 comprises 16 residues. As DNA, the CDR3 is TGTGCCAGCAGCGTCTTGTCCAGCGGGGTCACAGATACGCAGTATTTT. The encoded protein is CASSVLSSGVTDTQYF. Combining the CDR3 with reference TRBV9 and TRBJ2-3 gives the whole variable domain DSGVTQTPKHLITATGQRVTLRCSPRSGDLSVYWYQQSLDQGLQFLIQYYNGEERAKGNILERFSAQQFPDLHSELNLSSLELGDSALYFCASSVLSSGVTDTQYFGPGTRLTVL.

This sequence joins TRBV27 and TRBJ2-3; tentative D call: TRBD1 (5 bases). Looked up from germline, CDR1 is MNHEY and CDR2 is SMNVEV (reference sequence). V was cut by 2 bases and J by 2 bases, with 14 bases left in between. The CDR3 totals 16 residues. DNA for the CDR3: TGTGCCAGCAGTTTAAGTAGGACAAGATTCACAGATACGCAGTATTTT. Its translation is CASSLSRTRFTDTQYF.

The chain couples TRBV5-1 to TRBJ2-7; 8 bases fit TRBD1. Losses at the gene ends were 1 base for V and 6 bases for J; bases not matched to a gene: 3. The CDR3 runs 13 residues. Germline V CDR1 and CDR2: SGHRS, YFSETQ. CDR3 loop: CASSLSTGGEQYF. The CDR3 DNA sequence: TGCGCCAGCAGCTTGAGCACAGGGGGCGAGCAGTACTTC.

The chain employs TRBV13 and TRBJ2-3, with D possibly matching TRBD2 (5 bases). This CDR3 is 15 amino acids long. CDR1 is PRHDT and CDR2 is FYEKMQ in the germline V gene (reference sequence). Trimming pared 1 base from V and 6 bases from J, leaving 14 bases between. The CDR3 loop reads CASSLVPGLGDTQYF. The CDR3 DNA is TGTGCCAGCAGCTTAGTCCCGGGATTGGGGGATACGCAGTATTTT.

The chain joins TRBV5-6 to TRBJ2-4; perhaps TRBD1 as D (5 bases). Germline CDR1 SGHDT, CDR2 YYEEEE. The CDR3 length is 14 residues. Trimming left V 1 base short and J 13 bases short, with 18 bases between. The CDR3 here is CASSLRGIRSPQYF. CDR3 sequence (DNA): TGTGCCAGCAGCTTGAGGGGCATTCGATCGCCACAGTACTTC.

The V gene is TRBV20-1, the J gene TRBJ1-2; weak D call: TRBD1 (5 bases). Per the germline V gene, CDR1 is DFQATT and CDR2 is SNEGSKA (reference sequence). V shed 8 bases and J shed 7 bases, with 14 bases lying between them. The CDR3 has 11 residues. The CDR3 reads CSSPVRGGYTF. CDR3 nucleotide sequence: TGCAGTTCCCCGGTTAGGGGTGGCTACACCTTC.

This clone has a handful of counts. The V call is TRBV3-1 (or the pseudogene TRBV3-2), the J call TRBJ2-7, with D possibly matching TRBD1 (5 bases). Germline V gene sequence: CDR1 LGHDT, CDR2 YNNKEL (reference sequence). The V end lost 2 bases, the J end lost 7 bases, and 12 bases lay between the germline ends. The CDR3 has 13 amino acids. The CDR3 DNA reads TGTGCCAGCAGCCAAAGGGGTCGGTGGGAGCAGTACTTC. Translation: CASSQRGRWEQYF.

This clone appeared once. The chain links TRBV11-2 to TRBJ2-1; 10 bases map to TRBD2. This CDR3 has 16 amino acids. Trimming at V came to 5 bases and at J to 5 bases, leaving 9 bases not matched to a gene. Germline CDR1 SGHAT, CDR2 FQNNGV. This chain's CDR3 is CASSTNSGGLNNEQFF. CDR3 in DNA: TGTGCCAGCAGCACGAATAGCGGGGGGCTAAACAATGAGCAGTTCTTC. The entire variable domain, with the rest obtained from reference TRBV11-2 and TRBJ2-1, is as follows: EAGVAQSPRYKIIEKRQSVAFWCNPISGHATLYWYQQILGQGPKLLIQFQNNGVVDDSQLPKDRFSAERLKGVDSTLKIQPAKLEDSAVYLCASSTNSGGLNNEQFFGPGTRLTVL.

The rearrangement uses TRBV3-1 (or the pseudogene TRBV3-2) and TRBJ2-3; D is possibly TRBD2 (6 bases). CDR3 length: 18 residues. Germline CDR1 LGHDT, CDR2 YNNKEL (reference sequence). The V gene lost 0 bases and the J gene lost 1 base, with 17 bases spanning the gap. Written as DNA, the CDR3 is TGTGCCAGCAGCCAAGATACGCCGACAGAGCGGGGCACAGATACGCAGTATTTT. Translated, it gives CASSQDTPTERGTDTQYF.